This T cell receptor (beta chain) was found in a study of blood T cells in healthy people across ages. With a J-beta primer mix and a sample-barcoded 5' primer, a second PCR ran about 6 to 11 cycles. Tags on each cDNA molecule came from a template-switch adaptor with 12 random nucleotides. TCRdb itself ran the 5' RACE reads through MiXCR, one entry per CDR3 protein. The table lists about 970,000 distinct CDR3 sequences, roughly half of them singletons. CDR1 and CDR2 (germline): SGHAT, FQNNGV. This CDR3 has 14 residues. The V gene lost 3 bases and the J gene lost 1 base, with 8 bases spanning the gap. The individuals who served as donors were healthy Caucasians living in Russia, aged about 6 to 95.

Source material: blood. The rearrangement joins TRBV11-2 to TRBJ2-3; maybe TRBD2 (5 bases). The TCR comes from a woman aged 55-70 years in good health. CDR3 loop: CASSFRRRTDTQYF. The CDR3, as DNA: TGTGCCAGCAGCTTTCGGAGGCGCACAGATACGCAGTATTTT.